The clone carrying this T cell receptor (beta chain) is medium-sized in the sample. These data are taken from a study of OX40 agonist ivuxolimab in advanced cancers. The wider study: A mean age of around 60 years, range roughly 20 to 79, was recorded, and around 85% were male.

Using immunoSEQ multiplex PCR, the repertoire was profiled, and TCRdb retains in-frame clones only, with some absent. The sample lists about 19,000 clones; about 75% were seen once. Germline CDR1 SGHVS, CDR2 FNYEAQ. V was clipped by 4 bases and J by 5 bases; unmatched bases: 7. The CDR3 has 15 amino acids. Sequences were derived from CD4+ or CD8+ T cells sorted from blood, sampled in a trial of the OX40 agonist ivuxolimab. The rearrangement links TRBV7-6 to TRBJ2-3; 9 nucleotides match TRBD1. The sequence was collected from an adult with an advanced solid tumor such as melanoma, head and neck, liver or kidney cancer. The CDR3 loop reads CASSSGQGRGDTQYF. The CDR3, as DNA: TGTGCCAGCAGCTCCGGACAGGGGAGGGGAGATACGCAGTATTTT.